This TCR beta chain was sequenced during a study of blood T cell repertoires in COVID-19. Study details: Samples representing acute and convalescent COVID-19 were sourced from the United States, Italy and Spain. Nucleic acid was either cDNA or gDNA, and it came from T cells, B-cell-depleted T cells, or PBMCs.

Seattle participants joined during active infection and were tracked over time. V lost 4 bases and J lost 2, with 15 bases in between. The CDR3 has 16 amino acids. CDR1 LNHDA and CDR2 SQIVND come from the germline V gene (reference sequence). As handled by the study authors: Amplified reference gene primers provided the basis for estimating nucleated cell counts. This table comes from immunoSEQ multiplex PCR, and its TCRdb copy is limited to in-frame clones, with some not included. V and J calls and clone size are copied from that table; D and trimming were computed from the DNA. Here the sample spans over 130,000 clones, roughly 89% being singletons.

The sequence was collected from a man aged 30-40 years with COVID-19, enrolled during active disease. The sample consisted of peripheral blood. V and J are TRBV19 and TRBJ1-5; D might be TRBD1 (6 bases). This CDR3 reads CASSTRTVPGNQPQHF. CDR3 DNA: TGTGCCAGTAGTACCCGGACAGTCCCAGGCAATCAGCCCCAGCATTTT.